This TCR beta chain emerged from a study of technical replicates of blood from four donors. Trimming removed 8 bases at V and 10 bases at J, with 25 bases between. The CDR3 sequence is 15 residues long. Germline assignment: CDR1 SNHLY and CDR2 FYNNEI. TCRdb's table, derived via immunoSEQ multiplex PCR, lists solely in-frame clones and lacks some. Of approximately 85,000 clones listed, 94% are singletons. The sample consisted of T cells isolated from PBMCs. The gene calls are TRBV2 and TRBJ2-3; weak D call: TRBD2 (6 bases). The sequence came from a human donor in good health. The CDR3 here is CASLGEEGRGGAQYF. In DNA form, the CDR3 reads TGTGCCAGCCTGGGGGAGGAGGGAAGGGGAGGTGCGCAGTATTTT.